What follows is one T cell receptor beta chain and its context. Its antigen is unidentified. This entry belongs to a study of vaccination and CD4 T cells after COVID-19. Overall study context: The convalescent group had six males, four females, seven Caucasians, two Asians, one multiracial.

Overall study results and limits: Vaccine-specific clones numbering 304 of 307 showed spike mono-reactivity in convalescent patients.

TCRdb independently ran MiXCR on the PCR reads; one entry per CDR3 protein. The table includes 35,000 to 45,000 distinct CDR3 sequences, more than 30% detected once. Time point in this sample: late sampling 161 to 241 days after vaccination in a few convalescent patients. Specimen: CD4+ T cells from blood, collected about 7 months after SARS-CoV-2 vaccination. This clonotype was sampled from a human donor who had recovered from COVID-19.

This CDR3 reads CASSLEWSTATQYF. CDR3 nucleotide sequence: TGTGCCAGCAGCTTAGAATGGTCCACCGCGACGCAGTACTTC. The rearrangement uses TRBV7-9 and TRBJ2-7, with D uncertain. The V gene's germline CDR1 is SEHNR and CDR2 FQNEAQ (reference sequence). The CDR3 runs 14 residues. Trimming removed 1 base from V and 9 bases from J, with 16 bases in between.